The clone carrying this TCR beta chain came up a few times. Its target is not known. This entry belongs to a study of T cell repertoires in cytomegalovirus infection. In the study overall: From public TCR beta signatures came an indication of both CMV infection and matching HLA type.

TCRdb redid the calling of the reads with MiXCR, one entry per CDR3 protein. Seen here are 450,000 to 600,000 distinct CDR3 sequences, about 42% observed once, and the top ten hold 43%. V lost 8 bases to trimming and J lost 6 bases; unmatched junction nucleotides: 13. This CDR3 region has 16 residues. General study findings and limits: Totalled public TCR beta family frequency picked out people who carried CMV plus the relevant HLA.

The clonotype comes from a human donor in good health (CMV status not recorded). Some clones in this sample may be carry-over from other donors' samples. The source material was cultured PBMCs, sampled from culture after CMV antigen stimulation. This sequence joins TRBV12-3 or TRBV12-4 and TRBJ2-1; 10 bases line up with TRBD2. The CDR3 DNA sequence: TGTGCCAGCCGACGGAGCGGGGGGGGGAGGGGCAATGAGCAGTTCTTC. This sequence encodes CASRRSGGGRGNEQFF.